A single T cell receptor (beta chain) is shown here with its context. V was pared by 2 bases and J by 0 bases, with 9 bases between. This CDR3 contains 16 residues. From germline, CDR1 is SGHNT and CDR2 YYREEE (reference sequence). This sample stems from a study of somatic mutations in cytotoxic T cells in rheumatoid arthritis. Clones were sequenced by immunoSEQ multiplex PCR, and TCRdb holds only the in-frame ones, with some missing. The table lists approximately 20,000 clones, about four fifths of them singletons. The chain links TRBV5-4 to TRBJ1-6; tentative D call: TRBD1 (5 bases). The receptor was derived from a young man with rheumatoid arthritis. Input material: CD8+ T cells sorted from blood. The CDR3 is CASSLRGSSYNSPLHF. In DNA form, the CDR3 reads TGTGCCAGCAGCTTACGGGGGAGCTCCTATAATTCACCCCTCCACTTT.